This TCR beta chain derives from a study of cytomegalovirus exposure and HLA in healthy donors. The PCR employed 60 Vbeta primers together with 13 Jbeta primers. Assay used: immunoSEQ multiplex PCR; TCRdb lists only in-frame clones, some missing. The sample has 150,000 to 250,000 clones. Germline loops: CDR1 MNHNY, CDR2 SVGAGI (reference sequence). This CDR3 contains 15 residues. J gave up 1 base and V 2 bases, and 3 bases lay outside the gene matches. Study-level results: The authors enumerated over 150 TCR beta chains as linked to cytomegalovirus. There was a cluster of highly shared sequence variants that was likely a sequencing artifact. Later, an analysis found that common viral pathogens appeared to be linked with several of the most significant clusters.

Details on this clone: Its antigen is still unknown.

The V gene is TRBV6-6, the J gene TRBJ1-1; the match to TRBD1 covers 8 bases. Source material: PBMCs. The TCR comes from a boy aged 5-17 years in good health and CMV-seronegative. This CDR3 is CASSYRGQGNTEAFF. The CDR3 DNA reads TGTGCCAGCAGTTACCGCGGACAGGGGAACACTGAAGCTTTCTTT.